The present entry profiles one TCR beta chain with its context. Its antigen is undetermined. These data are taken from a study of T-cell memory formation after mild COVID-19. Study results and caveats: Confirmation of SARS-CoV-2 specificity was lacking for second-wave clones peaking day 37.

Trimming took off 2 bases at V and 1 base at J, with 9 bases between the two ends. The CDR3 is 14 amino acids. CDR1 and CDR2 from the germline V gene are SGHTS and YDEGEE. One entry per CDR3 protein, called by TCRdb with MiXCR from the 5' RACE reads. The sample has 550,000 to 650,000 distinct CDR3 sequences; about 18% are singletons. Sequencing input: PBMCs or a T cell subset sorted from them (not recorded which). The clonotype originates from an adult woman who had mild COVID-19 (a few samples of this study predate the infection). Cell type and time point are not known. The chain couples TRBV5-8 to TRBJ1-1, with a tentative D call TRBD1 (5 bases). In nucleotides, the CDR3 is TGTGCCAGCAGCTTAAGGACAACGAACACTGAAGCTTTCTTT. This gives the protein CASSLRTTNTEAFF.